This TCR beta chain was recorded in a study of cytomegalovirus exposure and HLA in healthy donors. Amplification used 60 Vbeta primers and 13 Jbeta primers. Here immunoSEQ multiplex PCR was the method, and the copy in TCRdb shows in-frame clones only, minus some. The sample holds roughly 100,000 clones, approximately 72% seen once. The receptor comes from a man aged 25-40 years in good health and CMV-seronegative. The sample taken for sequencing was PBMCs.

CDR3 protein: CASSYWTSGSYEQYF. In nucleotides, the CDR3 is TGTGCCAGCAGTTATTGGACTAGCGGCTCCTACGAGCAGTACTTC. V usage is TRBV6-5 and J usage is TRBJ2-7; TRBD2 aligns across 10 bases. V was clipped by 3 bases and J by 0 bases; unmatched bases: 2. The CDR3 extends over 15 amino acids. Germline CDR1 reads MNHEY; CDR2 reads SVGAGI.